This T cell receptor (beta chain) derives from a study of prognosis after radiotherapy for stage I lung cancer. Trimming left V 3 bases short and J 2 bases short, with 8 bases between. The CDR3 length is 14 residues. CDR1 and CDR2 (germline): MDHEN, SYDVKM. Using two-round multiplex PCR, the authors amplified TCR beta CDR3 from genomic DNA. Specific primers for each TRBV and TRBJ gene were what first-round PCR used. TCRdb called the multiplex PCR reads again in MiXCR, with one record for every CDR3 protein. The sample lists fewer than 40,000 distinct CDR3 sequences; under 35% were seen once. In its sample, this clonotype is medium-sized (0.01 to 0.1%). None of the patients had undergone chemotherapy or radiotherapy beforehand or had any other malignancy, and each showed node-negative status on CT and PET/CT.

This TCR was sampled from a donor over 45 with non-small cell lung cancer. The chain combines TRBV28 with TRBJ1-3; D is possibly TRBD1 (5 bases). The sequenced sample was PBMCs, obtained before or after stereotactic body radiation therapy (not recorded which). The CDR3 nucleotides are TGTGCCAGCAGTTTCCTAGGGGCTGGAAACACCATATATTTT. Translated: CASSFLGAGNTIYF.